The clone carrying this T cell receptor (beta chain) has a count of ten or more. Its specificity is unknown. Individual cDNA molecules carried attached unique molecular identifiers. From the 5' RACE reads, TCRdb called clonotypes with MiXCR, one entry per CDR3 protein. Of around 30,000 distinct CDR3 sequences in the sample, about 5.3% are singletons; the top ten hold approximately 24%. These data originate in a study of early T cells in non-severe SARS-CoV-2 infection. Study findings and constraints: Sequences matched to VDJdb favored anti-spike CD8 responses, while private and CD4 specificities were missed.

The germline CDR1 and CDR2 sequences are LGHDT and YNNKEL (reference sequence). The V end was cut by 5 bases, the J end by 8 bases, with 13 bases between. The CDR3 runs 13 residues. This TCR was recovered from an adult who was a healthcare worker with PCR-confirmed SARS-CoV-2 infection or an uninfected control (not recorded which). The sequencing sample was made of whole blood. The chain is built from TRBV3-1 and TRBJ2-4; D unresolved. In DNA form, the CDR3 reads TGTGCCAGCAGCAGCCTGTCCGAGTACATTCAGTACTTC. Amino acid sequence: CASSSLSEYIQYF.